This section outlines one T cell receptor beta chain sequence together with its context. Its specificity is unknown. These data belong to a study of cytomegalovirus exposure and HLA in healthy donors. Study as a whole: T cells numbering about 179 million yielded around 120 million unique TCR beta sequences in an earlier analysis.

Whereas donors were nominally healthy upon sampling, unrecorded immune exposures were probable. Study-level results: Per a later analysis, HLA-associated TCR beta chains showed more clonal expansion than other, equally common TCR beta chains. Donor immune exposure was known only as CMV serostatus.

This PCR relied on a set of 60 Vbeta primers and 13 Jbeta primers. The repertoire was sequenced with immunoSEQ multiplex PCR; TCRdb's copy has only in-frame clones and lacks some. The table has fewer than 120,000 clones, around 83% seen once; the top ten hold around 3.2%. The TCR comes from a woman in her sixties in good health and CMV-seropositive. Sequences were obtained from PBMCs.

As DNA, the CDR3 is TGTGCCAGCAGCCAAGACGAGGATAAAAGCTCCTACAATGAGCAGTTCTTC. It is translated as CASSQDEDKSSYNEQFF. The chain is built from TRBV4-2 and TRBJ2-1; no definite D call. Germline CDR1 and CDR2: LGHNA and YNFKEQ. V was pared by 0 bases and J by 0 bases, with 12 bases between. This CDR3 spans 17 amino acids.